A single sample gave rise to the 21 T cell receptor beta chains below, sequenced in a study of T cell responses to AZD1222 COVID-19 vaccine. Clones were sequenced by immunoSEQ multiplex PCR, and TCRdb holds only the in-frame ones, with some missing. The sample consists of 120,000 or so clones, under 90% of them appearing once. The material sequenced was peripheral blood, taken on day 0 of AZD1222 vaccination. These receptors originate from an adult in good health.

CDR3 nucleotide sequence: TGTGCCAGCAGTGCAAACCAGGACAGAGCGAACACCGGGGAGCTGTTTTTT. Translated: CASSANQDRANTGELFF. V and J are TRBV6-1 and TRBJ2-2, with a tentative D call TRBD1 (6 bases). Trimming removed 4 bases from V and 0 bases from J, with 15 bases in between. The CDR3 spans 17 residues. The germline V gene encodes CDR1 MNHNS and CDR2 SASEGT.

The V gene is TRBV6-1, the J gene TRBJ2-7; TRBD2 aligns across 7 bases. The CDR3 is 15 amino acids. Germline CDR1 and CDR2: MNHNS and SASEGT. The ends lost 1 base at V and 2 bases at J; junction bases unmatched: 5. The CDR3 bases are TGTGCCAGCAGTGAAGGGAAGGGGACTACCTACGAGCAGTACTTC. It specifies CASSEGKGTTYEQYF.

The chain couples TRBV7-9 to TRBJ2-3; D gene ambiguous. The CDR3 runs 15 residues. With 7 bases removed from V and 0 bases from J, the gap between germline ends came to 14 bases. Germline V lookup: CDR1 SEHNR, CDR2 FQNEAQ (reference sequence). For the CDR3, the DNA is TGTGCCAGCACCTCCGGCGGCTATAGCACAGATACGCAGTATTTT. Protein product: CASTSGGYSTDTQYF.

The chain couples TRBV7-6 to TRBJ2-3; a weak D match, TRBD2 (6 bases). Trimming stripped 6 bases from V and 1 base from J, with 14 bases between. CDR3 length equals 15 residues. Germline loops: CDR1 SGHVS, CDR2 FNYEAQ. In nucleotides, the CDR3 is TGTGCCAGCAGTCGACTAGTCCTTGGCACAGATACGCAGTATTTT. Its translation: CASSRLVLGTDTQYF. Looking up the rest from reference TRBV7-6 and TRBJ2-3 gives the full variable domain: GAGVSQSPRYKVTKRGQDVALRCDPISGHVSLYWYRQALGQGPEFLTYFNYEAQQDKSGLPNDRFSAERPEGSISTLTIQRTEQRDSAMYRCASSRLVLGTDTQYFGPGTRLTVL.

The chain has TRBV5-1 and TRBJ1-3; D possibly corresponds to TRBD1 (5 bases). Germline-derived CDR1 and CDR2 are SGHRS and YFSETQ. The CDR3 extends over 15 amino acids. Trimming cost V 4 bases and J 7 bases, with 18 bases left between them. CDR3 in DNA: TGCGCCAGCAGCCCCGAGGGGATTCGGACGAACACCATATATTTT. Translating gives CASSPEGIRTNTIYF.

The V and J genes are TRBV18 and TRBJ2-4; D is unresolved. Germline lookup yields CDR1 KGHSH and CDR2 LQKENI. Trimming took 2 bases from V and 7 from J, leaving 18 bases between them. The length of the CDR3 is 16 residues. CDR3 coding DNA: TGTGCCAGCTCACCAACCCCCGGGCACGAAGGGAACATTCAGTACTTC. It specifies CASSPTPGHEGNIQYF.

The gene calls are TRBV11-2 and TRBJ1-3; D not certain. The V gene lost 4 bases and the J gene lost 0 bases, with 13 bases spanning the gap. The CDR3 has 16 residues. The germline V gene has CDR1 SGHAT and CDR2 FQNNGV. The CDR3 here is CASSSDRVLSGNTIYF. CDR3 DNA: TGTGCCAGCAGCTCAGATCGCGTCCTCTCTGGAAACACCATATATTTT.

The V gene is TRBV28, the J gene TRBJ1-2, with D tentatively TRBD1 (6 bases). The germline V gene encodes CDR1 MDHEN and CDR2 SYDVKM. Deletions cut 7 bases from V and 4 bases from J, with 10 bases between. The CDR3 has 12 residues. The CDR3 sequence: CASTQGSYGYTF. The CDR3 DNA reads TGTGCCAGCACGCAGGGGAGCTATGGCTACACCTTC.

The chain links TRBV7-8 to TRBJ1-4; no clear D. This CDR3 contains 16 residues. The ends were cut back, 5 bases at V and 3 bases at J, with 16 bases in the middle. Looked up from germline, CDR1 is SGHVS and CDR2 is FQNEAQ. Written as DNA, the CDR3 is TGTGCCAGCAGCCTACGGACGCCTCTCCCTAATGAAAAACTGTTTTTT. Translation gives CASSLRTPLPNEKLFF.

The chain uses TRBV6-2 or TRBV6-3 and TRBJ2-5, with D uncertain. This CDR3 is built from 10 residues. V lost 8 bases and J lost 7, with 8 bases in between. CDR1 is MNHEY and CDR2 is SVGEGT in the germline V gene. CDR3 DNA sequence: TGTGCCAGCGGCCCGGCGACCCAGTACTTC. Translated: CASGPATQYF.

The chain links TRBV27 to TRBJ2-1; TRBD2 aligns across 14 bases. The CDR3 length is 19 residues. From germline, CDR1 is MNHEY and CDR2 SMNVEV (reference sequence). V trimming: 6 bases; J trimming: 1 base; junction bases outside the gene matches: 11. Written as DNA, the CDR3 is TGTGCCAGCAGATTACCGGGACTAGCGGGAGATACGTCCTACAATGAGCAGTTCTTC. Translation: CASRLPGLAGDTSYNEQFF.

A remark on this clone: Distinct nucleotide sequences in the sample also encode this CDR3. CDR3 loop: CATSRDGGPQEKLFF. The DNA of the CDR3 is TGTGCCACCAGCAGAGATGGTGGACCCCAGGAAAAACTGTTTTTT. The rearrangement joins TRBV15 to TRBJ1-4; no definite D call. V lost 0 bases to trimming and J lost 8 bases, with 13 bases between them. Germline-derived CDR1 and CDR2 are LNHNV and YYDKDF (reference sequence). This CDR3 is 15 amino acids long.

The chain has TRBV7-2 and TRBJ1-4; D is unclear. CDR3 size: 14 residues. Germline CDR1 reads SGHTA; CDR2 reads FQGNSA. V was pared by 3 bases and J by 8 bases, with 13 bases between. The CDR3 here is CASSLGLPGEKLFF. The CDR3 nucleotides are TGTGCCAGCAGCTTGGGTTTGCCGGGGGAAAAACTGTTTTTT.

This clone appeared a few times. The chain combines TRBV5-6 with TRBJ2-7; 14 bases are shared with TRBD2. V lost 6 bases to trimming and J lost 10 bases; unmatched junction nucleotides: 6. The CDR3 has 13 residues. Germline CDR1 SGHDT, CDR2 YYEEEE. The CDR3: CASTPTSGGAQYF. The CDR3 DNA sequence: TGTGCCAGCACCCCGACTAGCGGGGGGGCCCAGTACTTC.

The V and J genes are TRBV19 and TRBJ2-5, with 8 nucleotides matching TRBD2. V shed 7 bases and J 2 bases; nucleotides not matched to a gene: 9. The length of the CDR3 is 15 residues. CDR1 is LNHDA and CDR2 is SQIVND in the germline V gene (reference sequence). CDR3 nucleotide sequence: TGTGCCAGTACCCATAAGGCGGGGGGACAAGAGACCCAGTACTTC. Amino acid sequence: CASTHKAGGQETQYF.

The J gene is TRBJ2-3, the V gene TRBV3-1 (or the pseudogene TRBV3-2); 7 nucleotides match TRBD1. The V gene's germline CDR1 is LGHDT and CDR2 YNNKEL (reference sequence). The ends lost 1 base at V and 1 base at J; junction bases unmatched: 2. This CDR3 contains 15 residues. Here the CDR3 reads CASSQAGQGTDTQYF. CDR3 DNA sequence: TGTGCCAGCAGCCAAGCCGGACAGGGCACAGATACGCAGTATTTT.

The chain recombines TRBV18 with TRBJ2-5, with TRBD1 identical over 9 bases. V lost 2 bases to trimming and J lost 5 bases; unmatched junction nucleotides: 6. From germline, CDR1 is KGHSH and CDR2 LQKENI. CDR3 length equals 15 residues. The CDR3, as DNA: TGTGCCAGCTCACCATACAGGGGGCTGGAGGAGACCCAGTACTTC. Protein product: CASSPYRGLEETQYF.

The chain employs TRBV28 and TRBJ2-7; TRBD2 agrees at 7 bases. V shed 4 bases and J 4 bases; nucleotides not matched to a gene: 13. The CDR3 length is 16 residues. Germline V gene lookup returns CDR1 MDHEN and CDR2 SYDVKM. The DNA of the CDR3 is TGTGCCAGCAGTTCCCAGGGAGGGGCCTCCAGGTACGAGCAGTACTTC. It encodes CASSSQGGASRYEQYF.

This clone was detected once. The rearrangement uses TRBV28 and TRBJ1-6, with D maybe TRBD1 (6 bases). CDR3 length: 17 residues. Germline V lookup: CDR1 MDHEN, CDR2 SYDVKM. V was shortened by 7 bases and J by 7 bases, with 23 bases between the two germline ends. The CDR3 loop is CASTFPPGGAGNSPLHF. The CDR3 DNA sequence: TGTGCCAGCACCTTCCCCCCGGGGGGCGCGGGGAATTCACCCCTCCACTTT.

The chain has TRBV15 and TRBJ2-4; weak D call: TRBD1 (6 bases). The CDR3 length is 19 residues. The ends were cut back, 1 base at V and 3 bases at J, with 22 bases in the middle. Looked up from germline, CDR1 is LNHNV and CDR2 is YYDKDF (reference sequence). The CDR3 DNA follows: TGTGCCACCAGCAGAGGAAAGGGACAAGCCCCCAGCGGCAAAAACATTCAGTACTTC. Its protein product is CATSRGKGQAPSGKNIQYF.

This clone was seen a handful of times. The chain is built from TRBV6-5 and TRBJ2-7; D uncertain. V was shortened by 8 bases and J by 3 bases, with 14 bases between the two germline ends. Germline CDR1 MNHEY, CDR2 SVGAGI. This CDR3 region has 13 residues. The CDR3 sequence is CASRLTAYYEQYF. CDR3 DNA sequence: TGTGCCAGCCGCTTGACGGCCTACTACGAGCAGTACTTC.